This T cell receptor beta chain stems from a study of shared clonotypes between healthy human individuals. Regarding this clone: This same CDR3 is encoded by further DNA sequences in the sample.

Method: immunoSEQ multiplex PCR; TCRdb's copy keeps in-frame clones and lacks some. The sample comprises 2 million to 2.5 million clones, almost 96% of which are singletons, and about 0.13% rests with the top ten. The donors were all Caucasian adults (living in Nashville, Tennessee). From germline, CDR1 is SNHLY and CDR2 FYNNEI. The CDR3 extends over 13 amino acids. Deletions cut 8 bases from V and 0 bases from J, with 9 bases between. The chain joins TRBV2 to TRBJ2-3; possible D gene TRBD1, 5 bases. The source is a man aged 18 to 29 in good health. The sample was naive CD4+ T cells sorted from blood. The subset was: CD45RA+ positively selected. CDR3: CASRQGSTDTQYF. CDR3 sequence (DNA): TGTGCCAGCCGGCAGGGAAGCACAGATACGCAGTATTTT.